This T cell receptor beta chain was found in a study of identical twins. In germline, CDR1 is SGHTA, CDR2 FQGNSA. Trimming removed 1 base at V and 6 bases at J, with 19 bases between. The length of the CDR3 is 16 residues. Each CDR3 protein is one row after TCRdb ran MiXCR on the 5' RACE reads. Here the sample spans about 520,000 distinct CDR3 sequences, around 20% being singletons. The same specimen was also included in a second study, on T cells expressing NK-cell markers.

The chain employs TRBV7-2 and TRBJ2-7, with D perhaps TRBD2 (5 bases). The sequence came from a woman aged 18-29 years in good health. The material sequenced was CD4+ T cells sorted from blood. CDR3 sequence (DNA): TGTGCCAGCAGCTTAGTTCTCACCTTAACTAGATCCGAGCAGTACTTC. This translates into CASSLVLTLTRSEQYF.